This T cell receptor beta chain was sequenced in a study of cytomegalovirus exposure and HLA in healthy donors. Study outcomes and limitations: The analysis excluded some indistinguishable V segments, including TRBV6-2 and TRBV6-3.

The PCR had 60 Vbeta and 13 Jbeta primers. Assay used: immunoSEQ multiplex PCR; TCRdb lists only in-frame clones, some missing. Here the sample spans about 59,000 clones, 89% being singletons. Note on this clone: Its target is unknown.

Per germline, CDR1 LNHDA and CDR2 SQIVND (reference sequence). V was pared by 4 bases and J by 9 bases, with 6 bases of the junction left unmatched. This CDR3 has 15 residues. The V gene is TRBV19, the J gene TRBJ2-1, with TRBD2 identical over 13 bases. This sequence was found in a young man in good health and CMV-seropositive. Specimen: PBMCs. The CDR3 protein is CASSTWTSGRSEQFF. CDR3 sequence (DNA): TGTGCCAGTAGTACCTGGACTAGCGGGAGAAGTGAGCAGTTCTTC.